What follows are 9 T cell receptor beta chains derived from one specimen sequenced in a study of T cells in Graves' hyperthyroidism and ophthalmopathy. RNA transcripts served as the template for amplifying TCR beta CDR3 regions. RT-PCR in the first round (using the HTBI primer set) targeted the TCR CDR3. One entry per CDR3 protein, called by TCRdb with MiXCR from the multiplex PCR reads. There are around 240,000 distinct CDR3 sequences in the sample; about 16% occur only once, and about 30% lies in the top ten. Sequencing was performed on blood. The receptors shown here come from a woman aged 18-29 years with Graves' ophthalmopathy.

This clonotype was observed many times. The chain carries TRBV4-2 and TRBJ1-1; D gene unclear. The V gene's germline CDR1 is LGHNA and CDR2 YNFKEQ. The V end was cut by 4 bases, the J end by 2 bases, with 17 bases between. The CDR3 is made up of 16 amino acids. Here the CDR3 reads CASSPVGLNQNTEAFF. The DNA of the CDR3 is TGTGCCAGCAGCCCTGTAGGACTGAACCAAAACACTGAAGCTTTCTTT.

This clonotype was seen repeatedly, ten times or more. This rearrangement joins TRBV19 to TRBJ1-5; 8 bases line up with TRBD1. CDR3 length equals 16 residues. The germline V gene has CDR1 LNHDA and CDR2 SQIVND (reference sequence). Trimming cost V 3 bases and J 5 bases; bases outside gene matches: 9. Written as DNA, the CDR3 is TGTGCCAGTAGTATTTTCAACAGGGGGGGAGATCAGCCCCAGCATTTT. It translates to CASSIFNRGGDQPQHF.

This clonotype has a count of ten or more. The rearrangement joins TRBV14 to TRBJ1-1; no firm D call. The CDR3 extends over 14 amino acids. Germline CDR1 SGHDN, CDR2 FVKESK. V was pared by 4 bases and J by 4 bases, with 13 bases between. In DNA form, the CDR3 reads TGTGCCAGCAGCCTCGTTCCGGGCGGCACTGAAGCTTTCTTT. Its translation is CASSLVPGGTEAFF.

This clonotype has at least ten counts. The V and J genes are TRBV11-3 and TRBJ2-7, with D possibly being TRBD1 (5 bases). Trimming left V 4 bases short and J 4 bases short, with 17 bases between. The CDR3 is 15 residues long. Germline V gene data show CDR1 as SGHNT and CDR2 as YENEEA. CDR3 sequence (DNA): TGTGCCAGCAGCTGGGCTGGGGCGGAGCCATACGAGCAGTACTTC. Translation gives CASSWAGAEPYEQYF.

This clonotype was detected many times. The genes are TRBV4-1 and TRBJ2-2; 11 bases line up with TRBD2. The CDR3 loop spans 21 amino acids. Germline assignment: CDR1 MGHRA and CDR2 YSYEKL. V dropped 1 base and J dropped 0; count of bases not matched to a gene: 13. In nucleotides, the CDR3 is TGCGCCAGCAGCCAAGTGGCGAGACTAGCGGGGCCCATGACGAACACCGGGGAGCTGTTTTTT. Amino acid sequence: CASSQVARLAGPMTNTGELFF.

This clonotype was recorded at least ten times. V is TRBV7-2 and J is TRBJ1-6, with D hard to call. The germline gives CDR1 SGHTA, CDR2 FQGNSA. This CDR3 has 13 residues. V lost 3 bases and J lost 5, with 5 bases in between. CDR3 protein: CASSFWDNSPLHF. In DNA, the CDR3 is TGTGCCAGCAGCTTTTGGGATAATTCACCCCTCCACTTT.

This clonotype was seen many times. The V and J genes are TRBV15 and TRBJ1-1; possibly TRBD1 for D (6 bases). Germline CDR1 and CDR2: LNHNV and YYDKDF (reference sequence). The V gene lost 3 bases and the J gene lost 4 bases, with 18 bases spanning the gap. The CDR3 is made up of 16 amino acids. Here the CDR3 DNA reads TGTGCCACCAGCAGCTTAAGCACAGGGTTCTTCACTGAAGCTTTCTTT. This encodes CATSSLSTGFFTEAFF. The full variable domain, its missing parts supplied by reference TRBV15 and TRBJ1-1, is DAMVIQNPRYQVTQFGKPVTLSCSQTLNHNVMYWYQQKSSQAPKLLFHYYDKDFNNEADTPDNFQSRRPNTSFCFLDIRSPGLGDTAMYLCATSSLSTGFFTEAFFGQGTRLTVV.

The chain recombines TRBV6-4 with TRBJ1-4; 9 bases are a match to TRBD1. Looked up from germline, CDR1 is MRHNA and CDR2 is SNTAGT. J was trimmed by 6 bases and V by 8 bases; bases with no gene match: 13. The CDR3 has 16 residues. CDR3 DNA sequence: TGTGCCAGCTCGAAAAGGGGGGGACAGGGTGATGAAAAACTGTTTTTT. The encoded protein is CASSKRGGQGDEKLFF.

This chain joins TRBV28 and TRBJ1-5; 11 bases map to TRBD1. CDR1 is MDHEN, CDR2 SYDVKM, per germline. The CDR3 consists of 17 residues. J was trimmed by 7 bases and V by 3 bases; bases with no gene match: 11. CDR3 region: CASSFVGTGGSRQPQHF. In nucleotides, the CDR3 is TGTGCCAGCAGTTTTGTAGGGACAGGGGGAAGTCGGCAGCCCCAGCATTTT.